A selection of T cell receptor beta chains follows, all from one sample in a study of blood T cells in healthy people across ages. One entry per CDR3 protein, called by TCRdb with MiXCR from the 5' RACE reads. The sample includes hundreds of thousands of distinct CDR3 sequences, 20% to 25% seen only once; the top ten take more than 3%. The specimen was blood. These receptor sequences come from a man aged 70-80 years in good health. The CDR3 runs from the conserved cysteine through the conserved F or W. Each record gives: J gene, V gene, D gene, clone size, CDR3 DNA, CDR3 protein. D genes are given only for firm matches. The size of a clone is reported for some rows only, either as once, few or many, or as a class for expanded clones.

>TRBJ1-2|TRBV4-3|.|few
TGCGCCAGCAGCCAAGATACCGGGACGGATGGCTACACCTTC
CASSQDTGTDGYTF
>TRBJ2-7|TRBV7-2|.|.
TGTGCCAGCAGCTTAGTCGGGACTGGAGGCGAGCAGTACTTC
CASSLVGTGGEQYF
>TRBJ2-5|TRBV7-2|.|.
TGTGCCAGCAGCTTAGGGGTCAGGGAGCAAGAGACCCAGTACTTC
CASSLGVREQETQYF
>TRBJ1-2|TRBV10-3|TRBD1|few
TGTGCCATCAGTGAGTGGGATACAGGGACAGAGGGCGGCTACACCTTC
CAISEWDTGTEGGYTF
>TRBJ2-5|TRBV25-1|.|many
TGTGCCAGCAGTAGTCAGGCGAGGGAGACCCAGTACTTC
CASSSQARETQYF
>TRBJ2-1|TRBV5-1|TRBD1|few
TGCGCCAGCAGCGCCCCCGGGACAGGATTAGGCAATGAGCAGTTCTTC
CASSAPGTGLGNEQFF
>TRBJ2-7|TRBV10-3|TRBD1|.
TGTGCCATCAGGGCCGACAGGGGCGAGCAGTACTTC
CAIRADRGEQYF
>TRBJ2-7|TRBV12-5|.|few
TGTGCTAGTGCCTCAAACCGGGATTACGAGCAGTACTTC
CASASNRDYEQYF
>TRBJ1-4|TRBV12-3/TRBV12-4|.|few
TGTGCCAGCAGCACAGGGTTGGAAAAACTGTTTTTT
CASSTGLEKLFF
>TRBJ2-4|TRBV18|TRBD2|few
TGTGCCAGCTCACCTTCGAGAATGACTAGCGGGAGAAAGGACATTCAGTACTTC
CASSPSRMTSGRKDIQYF
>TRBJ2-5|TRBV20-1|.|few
TGCAGTGCTAGCCCCAGAGGGACAGAGACCCAGTACTTC
CSASPRGTETQYF
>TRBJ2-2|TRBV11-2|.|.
TGTGCCAGCAGCTTAGGGAATCCTCGAACCGGGGAGCTGTTTTTT
CASSLGNPRTGELFF
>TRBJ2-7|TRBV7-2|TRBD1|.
TGTGCCAGCAGTCCGACAGGGGGTTCCGGATCCTACGAGCAGTACTTC
CASSPTGGSGSYEQYF
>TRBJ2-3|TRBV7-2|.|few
TGTGCCAGCAGCTTAAACACGCCGACAGATACGCAGTATTTT
CASSLNTPTDTQYF
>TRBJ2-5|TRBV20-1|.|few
TGCAGTGCTGTGACTAATCAAGAGACCCAGTACTTC
CSAVTNQETQYF
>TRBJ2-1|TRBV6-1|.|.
TGTGCCAGCAGTATAGGGCCCCCACTTGGGGAGCAGTTCTTC
CASSIGPPLGEQFF
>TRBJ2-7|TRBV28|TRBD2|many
TGTGCCAGCACCTTAAGACTAGCGGGCCCCGAGGACGAGCAGTACTTC
CASTLRLAGPEDEQYF
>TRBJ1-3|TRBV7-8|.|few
TGTGCCAGCAGCGGGGACGGGGGGCTTGGAAACACCATATATTTT
CASSGDGGLGNTIYF
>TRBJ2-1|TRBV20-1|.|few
TGCAGTGCTAGAGAAATCAAGACTAGTAAAAATGAGCAGTTCTTC
CSAREIKTSKNEQFF
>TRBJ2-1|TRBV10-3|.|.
TGTGCCATCAGTGAGGACAGGGCGGGGGATGAGCAGTTCTTC
CAISEDRAGDEQFF
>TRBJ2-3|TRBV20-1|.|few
TGCAGTGCAGAGACAGGGACAGCGGGAGCGGGAGATACGCAGTATTTT
CSAETGTAGAGDTQYF
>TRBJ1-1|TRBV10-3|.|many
TGTGCCATCAGCGGCAGGACGAACACTGAAGCTTTCTTT
CAISGRTNTEAFF
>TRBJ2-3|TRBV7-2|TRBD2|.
TGTGCCAGCAGCTTAAGTAGCGGGAGTAGCACAGATACGCAGTATTTT
CASSLSSGSSTDTQYF
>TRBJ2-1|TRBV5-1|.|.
TGCGCCAGCAGCCGTACAGGACACAATGAGCAGTTCTTC
CASSRTGHNEQFF
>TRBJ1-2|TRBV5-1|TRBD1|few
TGCGCCAGCAGCTCGGGACAGGTGGAGAGTTTCTATGGCTACACCTTC
CASSSGQVESFYGYTF
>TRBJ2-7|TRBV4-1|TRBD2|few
TGCGCCAGCAGCCCGGGGGGAGGGGCCCCGTCCTCCTACGAGCAGTACTTC
CASSPGGGAPSSYEQYF
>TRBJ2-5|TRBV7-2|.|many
TGTGCCAGCAGCTTAAGGGTTGGGGGGTCTCAAGAGACCCAGTACTTC
CASSLRVGGSQETQYF
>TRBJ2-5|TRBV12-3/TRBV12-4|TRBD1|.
TGTGCCAGCAGTGCCAGGGGGCTGGAGACCCAGTACTTC
CASSARGLETQYF
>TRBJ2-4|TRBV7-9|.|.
TGTGCCAGCAGCAGGACACTAGCCAAAAACATTCAGTACTTC
CASSRTLAKNIQYF
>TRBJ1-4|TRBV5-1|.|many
TGTGCCAGCAGCTTGGGGGGAAGCAATGAAAAACTGTTTTTT
CASSLGGSNEKLFF
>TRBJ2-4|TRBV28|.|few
TGTGCCAGCAGTTTTGAGGGGCTGTCGATCAAAAACATTCAGTACTTC
CASSFEGLSIKNIQYF
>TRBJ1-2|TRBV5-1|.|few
TGCGCCAGCAGCTTGGGGCACCTTTATGGCTACACCTTC
CASSLGHLYGYTF
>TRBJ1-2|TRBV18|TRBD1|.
TGTGCCAGCTCACCACCGACAGGGGATGGCTACACCTTC
CASSPPTGDGYTF
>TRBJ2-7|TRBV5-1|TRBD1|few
TGCGCCAGCAGCCCTGTTGGGGGACAGGGCTCCTACGAGCAGTACTTC
CASSPVGGQGSYEQYF
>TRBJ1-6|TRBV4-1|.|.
TGCGCCAGCAGCCAGGGGGGCAGGGGAAGGACACCCCTCCACTTT
CASSQGGRGRTPLHF
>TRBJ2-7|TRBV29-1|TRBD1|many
TGCAGCGTTACTGGACAGGCCCACGAGCAGTACTTC
CSVTGQAHEQYF
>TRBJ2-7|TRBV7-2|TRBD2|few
TGTGCCAGCAGCTTTGGACTAGCGGGAGCAGAGCAGTACTTC
CASSFGLAGAEQYF
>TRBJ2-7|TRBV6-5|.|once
TGTGCCAGCAGTTATTATGCTAGCGCCCACGAGCAGTACTTC
CASSYYASAHEQYF
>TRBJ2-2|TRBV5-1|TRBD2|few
TGCGCCAGCAGCTTGGAGCGGGAGAGCACCGGGGAGCTGTTTTTT
CASSLERESTGELFF
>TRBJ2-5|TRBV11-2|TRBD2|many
TGTGCCAGCAGCGTCGGGACTAGCCAAGAGACCCAGTACTTC
CASSVGTSQETQYF
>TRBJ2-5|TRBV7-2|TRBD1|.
TGTGCCAGCAGCTTAAACAGGGGGCGTAAGACCCAGTACTTC
CASSLNRGRKTQYF
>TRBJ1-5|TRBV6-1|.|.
TGTGCCAGCAGTGGGGGGTCCGTTAGCAATCAGCCCCAGCATTTT
CASSGGSVSNQPQHF
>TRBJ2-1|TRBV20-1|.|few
TGCAGTGCTAGAGATCTGGCAGGGAGGAATGAGCAGTTCTTC
CSARDLAGRNEQFF
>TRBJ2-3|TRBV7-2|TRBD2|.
TGTGCCAGCAAGCGGGGCGTAGATACGCAGTATTTT
CASKRGVDTQYF
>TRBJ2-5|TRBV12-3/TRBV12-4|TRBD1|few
TGTGCCAGCAGTCTCCCATCGGGACAGGAAGAGACCCAGTACTTC
CASSLPSGQEETQYF
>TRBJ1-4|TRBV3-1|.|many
TGTGCCAGCAGCCGCGGGACGGCCGAAAAACTGTTTTTT
CASSRGTAEKLFF
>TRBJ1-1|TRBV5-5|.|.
TGTGCCAGCAGCTTGGCCCTCAGGGAGGGCACTGAAGCTTTCTTT
CASSLALREGTEAFF
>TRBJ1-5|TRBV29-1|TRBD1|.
TGCAGCGTTGAGGTGACAGGGGATAATCAGCCCCAGCATTTT
CSVEVTGDNQPQHF
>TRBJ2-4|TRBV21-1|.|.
TGTGCCAGCAGCAAAGGAGACAGGAACATTCAGTACTTC
CASSKGDRNIQYF
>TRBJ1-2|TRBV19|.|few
TGTGCCAGTAACAAAGGGCTCTATGGCTACACCTTC
CASNKGLYGYTF
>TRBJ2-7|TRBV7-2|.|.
TGTGCCAGCAGCTTAGTGTCGGGGACCGCGAGTTACGAGCAGTACTTC
CASSLVSGTASYEQYF
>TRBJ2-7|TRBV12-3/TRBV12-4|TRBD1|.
TGTGCCGGCAGCCTCCGGGACAGGAGCTCCTACGAGCAGTACTTC
CAGSLRDRSSYEQYF
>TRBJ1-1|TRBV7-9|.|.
TGTGCCAGCAGCTTCAGGGAAGACACTGAAGCTTTCTTT
CASSFREDTEAFF
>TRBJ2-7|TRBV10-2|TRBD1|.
TGCGCCAGCAGTGACCACAGGGGATACGAGCAGTACTTC
CASSDHRGYEQYF
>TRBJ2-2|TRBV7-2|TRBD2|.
TGTGCCAGCAGCCCGTCTAGCGGGAGGGCCGTCACCGGGGAGCTGTTTTTT
CASSPSSGRAVTGELFF
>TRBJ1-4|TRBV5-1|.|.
TGCGCCAGCGGCTTGTCTCAACCGGGCGATGAAAAACTGTTTTTT
CASGLSQPGDEKLFF
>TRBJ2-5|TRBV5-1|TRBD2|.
TGCGCCAGCAGGGGAACTAGCGCACAAGAGACCCAGTACTTC
CASRGTSAQETQYF